These 8 T cell receptor beta chains originate from one sample sequenced in a study of T cells in Graves' hyperthyroidism and ophthalmopathy (dated by TCRdb to about 2019). Library construction relied on multiplex PCR. TCRdb names Illumina HiSeq 2000 as the instrument used. TCR beta CDR3 regions were amplified from RNA transcripts. For the first round of RT-PCR on the TCR CDR3, the HTBI primer set was used together with the Qiagen OneStep RT-PCR kit. In-frame beta chains were kept once TCRdb had trimmed the public reads at Q25 with fastp and called clones with MiXCR. Rows with a matching CDR3 protein are joined into one entry that keeps the most common DNA and genes. A total of roughly 110,000 distinct CDR3 sequences appear in this sample, about 15% of them only once. The ten most abundant clones make up about 44% of the sample. Sequenced: blood. These TCRs come from a woman between 45 and 65 years old with Graves' hyperthyroidism.

This clonotype was counted between two and nine times. J is TRBJ2-7 and V is TRBV6-2 or TRBV6-3; D remains unclear. Per germline, CDR1 MNHEY and CDR2 SVGEGT. There are 14 residues in the CDR3. Trimming shortened V by 2 bases and J by 1 base, and 9 bases separated the two germline ends. Written as DNA, the CDR3 is TGTGCCAGCAGTTACAATAGGGATTCCTACGAGCAGTACTTC. As protein: CASSYNRDSYEQYF.

The chain is built from TRBV27 and TRBJ2-7; D is perhaps TRBD2 (6 bases). Trimming removed 5 bases at V and 3 bases at J, with 14 bases between. The CDR3 is 14 residues long. Germline CDR1 reads MNHEY; CDR2 reads SMNVEV (reference sequence). Here the CDR3 DNA reads TGTGCCAGCAGTCCGGGACTGACGATCTACGAGCAGTACTTC. The encoded protein is CASSPGLTIYEQYF.

This chain connects TRBV5-1 to TRBJ1-2; 8 positions match TRBD1. Per germline, CDR1 SGHRS and CDR2 YFSETQ. The V gene end was trimmed by 3 bases and the J gene end by 4 bases; junction bases not matched to a gene: 5. There are 14 residues in the CDR3. The CDR3: CASSWDRRSYGYTF. In DNA, the CDR3 is TGCGCCAGCAGCTGGGACAGGAGATCCTATGGCTACACCTTC. The variable domain in full, with the rest retrieved from reference TRBV5-1 and TRBJ1-2, is KAGVTQTPRYLIKTRGQQVTLSCSPISGHRSVSWYQQTPGQGLQFLFEYFSETQRNKGNFPGRFSGRQFSNSRSEMNVSTLELGDSALYLCASSWDRRSYGYTFGSGTRLTVV.

V is TRBV5-1 and J is TRBJ2-1; 7 positions agree with TRBD1. With 7 bases clipped from V and 1 base from J, the junction kept 8 bases outside the gene matches. This CDR3 is built from 15 residues. Germline CDR1 is SGHRS and CDR2 is YFSETQ. This chain's CDR3 is CASAATGQSYNEQFF. For the CDR3, the DNA is TGCGCCAGCGCAGCAACGGGACAGTCCTACAATGAGCAGTTCTTC.

This clonotype was observed a handful of times. CDR3 sequence: CSARGLVYEQYF. CDR3 nucleotide sequence: TGCAGTGCTAGGGGACTAGTCTACGAGCAGTACTTC. The chain links TRBV20-1 to TRBJ2-7, with 8 bases lining up with TRBD2. Trimming took 3 bases from V and 3 from J; bases not matched to a gene: 1. The CDR3 sequence is 12 residues long. The V gene's germline CDR1 is DFQATT and CDR2 SNEGSKA (reference sequence).

This clonotype was recorded at least ten times. The chain has TRBV20-1 and TRBJ2-5; the match to TRBD1 covers 8 bases. V was clipped by 1 base and J by 3 bases; unmatched bases: 4. Looked up from germline, CDR1 is DFQATT and CDR2 is SNEGSKA (reference sequence). CDR3 size: 14 residues. CDR3 coding DNA: TGCAGTGCTAGAGGCAGGGGGCGGGAAGAGACCCAGTACTTC. Translation gives CSARGRGREETQYF.

This clonotype appeared many times. The chain uses TRBV28 and TRBJ2-3; D is unresolved. V was clipped by 0 bases and J by 0 bases, with 4 bases between them. This CDR3 is 14 amino acids long. The germline CDR1 and CDR2 sequences are MDHEN and SYDVKM. The DNA of the CDR3 is TGTGCCAGCAGTTTATGGGGAAGCACAGATACGCAGTATTTT. This gives the protein CASSLWGSTDTQYF. Together with reference TRBV28 and TRBJ2-3, the CDR3 gives the full variable domain: DVKVTQSSRYLVKRTGEKVFLECVQDMDHENMFWYRQDPGLGLRLIYFSYDVKMKEKGDIPEGYSVSREKKERFSLILESASTNQTSMYLCASSLWGSTDTQYFGPGTRLTVL.

The chain links TRBV27 to TRBJ2-1; D unclear. Germline V gives CDR1 MNHEY, CDR2 SMNVEV (reference sequence). The V end lost 2 bases, the J end lost 4 bases, and 9 bases lay between the germline ends. The CDR3 loop spans 14 amino acids. Written as DNA, the CDR3 is TGTGCCAGCAGTTTAGGCGTCAGATACAATGAGCAGTTCTTC. This encodes CASSLGVRYNEQFF.